These T cell receptor beta chains were read from a single sample in a study of CD8 T cells in ankylosing spondylitis. TCRdb redid the calling of the 5' RACE reads with MiXCR, one entry per CDR3 protein. This table has approximately 180,000 distinct CDR3 sequences, about 20% appearing once. The specimen was blood, either unsorted or a sorted T cell fraction (not recorded which). The receptors originated from a male donor under 30 with ankylosing spondylitis or in good health (not recorded which). The CDR3 runs from the conserved cysteine through the conserved F or W. A D gene is named only where the DNA matches it firmly. A clone size is listed for some rows: how often the clone was seen (once, few, many), or a class if it is expanded.

TRBJ1-5,many,TRBV20-1,TRBD1,CSARDREVSQPQHF,TGCAGTGCTAGGGACAGGGAAGTCTCTCAGCCCCAGCATTTT
TRBJ2-1,many,TRBV20-1,TRBD2,CSALPLAGDNEQFF,TGCAGTGCTCTTCCTCTAGCGGGGGACAATGAGCAGTTCTTC
TRBJ1-1,many,TRBV18,.,CASSADTEAFF,TGTGCCAGCTCCGCGGACACTGAAGCTTTCTTT
TRBJ1-6,many,TRBV20-1,.,CSARGGQSNSPLHF,TGCAGTGCTAGGGGCGGACAGAGTAATTCACCCCTCCACTTT
TRBJ2-5,.,TRBV29-1,TRBD1,CSVEWTGGAETQYF,TGCAGCGTTGAGTGGACAGGGGGCGCAGAGACCCAGTACTTC
TRBJ1-6,many,TRBV5-5,.,CASSYRSPWVSPLHF,TGTGCCAGCAGCTACAGGTCTCCGTGGGTTTCACCCCTCCACTTT
TRBJ2-7,many,TRBV20-1,TRBD2,CSARRGGSTYEQYF,TGCAGTGCTAGAAGGGGCGGGAGTACCTACGAGCAGTACTTC
TRBJ2-1,.,TRBV7-6,.,CASSLVSSGSGSPYNEQFF,TGTGCCAGCAGCTTAGTTAGCAGTGGTTCGGGTTCCCCTTACAATGAGCAGTTCTTC
TRBJ1-5,many,TRBV3-1,.,CASSQDGTVGQPQHF,TGTGCCAGCAGCCAAGATGGGACGGTAGGTCAGCCCCAGCATTTT
TRBJ2-1,many,TRBV4-3,.,CASSQVGGANEQFF,TGCGCCAGCAGCCAAGTCGGCGGGGCCAATGAGCAGTTCTTC
TRBJ1-6,many,TRBV2,.,CASGLARNNSPLHF,TGTGCCAGCGGACTTGCCCGAAATAATTCACCCCTCCACTTT
TRBJ2-2,.,TRBV30,.,CAWSVMGVTGELFF,TGTGCCTGGAGTGTAATGGGGGTCACCGGGGAGCTGTTTTTT
TRBJ2-7,many,TRBV6-6,.,CASSYSREYEQYF,TGTGCCAGCAGTTACTCGAGGGAATACGAGCAGTACTTC
TRBJ2-1,many,TRBV10-3,.,CAISDPGNEQFF,TGTGCCATCAGTGATCCGGGCAATGAGCAGTTCTTC
TRBJ2-5,.,TRBV23-1,TRBD2,CASSQWEGGGFQETQYF,TGCGCCAGCAGTCAGTGGGAGGGTGGAGGGTTCCAAGAGACCCAGTACTTC
TRBJ1-5,many,TRBV12-3/TRBV12-4,.,CASSLGGLPSNQPQHF,TGTGCCAGCAGTTTAGGCGGACTACCTAGCAATCAGCCCCAGCATTTT
TRBJ1-1,.,TRBV29-1,.,CSVVVQGSNTEAFF,TGCAGCGTTGTGGTTCAGGGGTCGAACACTGAAGCTTTCTTT
TRBJ2-5,many,TRBV20-1,TRBD2,CSASAGGETQYF,TGCAGTGCTTCTGCGGGAGGAGAGACCCAGTACTTC
TRBJ1-5,many,TRBV2,.,CASREQALSNQPQHF,TGTGCCAGCAGGGAACAGGCGCTTAGCAATCAGCCCCAGCATTTT
TRBJ2-5,many,TRBV9,TRBD1,CASSVGTGSHQETQYF,TGTGCCAGCAGCGTTGGGACAGGGTCCCACCAAGAGACCCAGTACTTC
TRBJ2-7,.,TRBV11-3,TRBD1,CASSLGDRVYEQYF,TGTGCCAGCAGCTTAGGGGACAGGGTGTACGAGCAGTACTTC
TRBJ2-7,many,TRBV3-1,.,CASSPGRGRPYEQYF,TGTGCCAGCAGCCCCGGGCGAGGGCGACCCTACGAGCAGTACTTC
TRBJ2-5,many,TRBV11-1,.,CASSSETQYF,TGTGCCAGCAGTTCGGAGACCCAGTACTTC
TRBJ2-1,many,TRBV20-1,TRBD2,CSARDRASGRGKIYNEQFF,TGCAGTGCTAGAGATCGCGCTAGCGGGAGGGGGAAAATTTACAATGAGCAGTTCTTC
TRBJ2-1,.,TRBV18,.,CASSPSYSNEQFF,TGTGCCAGCTCACCCAGTTATTCCAATGAGCAGTTCTTC
TRBJ2-7,.,TRBV20-1,.,CSAISAPLLEQYF,TGCAGTGCAATTTCGGCACCGCTCCTCGAGCAGTACTTC
TRBJ1-2,many,TRBV6-6,TRBD1,CASSLRGPDGYTF,TGTGCCAGCAGTCTCAGGGGGCCCGATGGCTACACCTTC
TRBJ1-2,.,TRBV7-2,.,CASSPEAAYGYTF,TGTGCCAGCAGCCCAGAGGCGGCCTATGGCTACACCTTC
TRBJ2-7,many,TRBV10-3,.,CAITPTLDTTYEQYF,TGTGCCATCACCCCCACCCTAGACACGACCTACGAGCAGTACTTC
TRBJ2-1,many,TRBV29-1,.,CSVVVGVNEQFF,TGCAGCGTTGTAGTGGGGGTCAATGAGCAGTTCTTC
TRBJ2-7,many,TRBV27,TRBD2,CASSLSLAAPGEQYF,TGTGCCAGCAGTTTATCCCTAGCGGCGCCGGGCGAGCAGTACTTC
TRBJ1-1,.,TRBV29-1,.,CSVETANTEAFF,TGCAGCGTGGAGACAGCGAACACTGAAGCTTTCTTT
TRBJ1-2,many,TRBV24-1,.,CATSVLRGKYGYTF,TGTGCCACCAGTGTCCTCAGGGGAAAGTATGGCTACACCTTC
TRBJ2-6,many,TRBV7-2,.,CASSQAGANVLTF,TGTGCCAGCAGCCAAGCGGGGGCCAACGTCCTGACTTTC
TRBJ2-5,.,TRBV2,.,CASSGRVRQETQYF,TGTGCCAGCAGTGGGCGGGTGCGCCAAGAGACCCAGTACTTC
TRBJ1-1,many,TRBV19,.,CASSRRRVDEAFF,TGTGCCAGTAGTCGGCGCAGGGTAGATGAAGCTTTCTTT
TRBJ1-4,many,TRBV6-5,.,CASTKWGQTNEKLFF,TGTGCCAGCACCAAATGGGGGCAGACTAATGAAAAACTGTTTTTT